This T cell receptor (beta chain) stems from a study of T-cell memory formation after mild COVID-19. 5'RACE with constant-segment primers built TCRalpha and TCRbeta cDNA libraries with UMIs. From the 5' RACE reads, TCRdb called clonotypes with MiXCR, one entry per CDR3 protein. Among a few hundred thousand distinct CDR3 sequences listed, 14% were seen once. This clonotype was detected many times. Its antigen is unidentified. The CDR3 totals 17 residues. V shed 6 bases and J shed 5 bases, with 23 bases lying between them. Study observations and caveats: Day 15 to 85 contracting clones showed balanced CD4/CD8; later expanders leaned CD4+. Pre-infection memory carried some responding clones, suggesting that cross-reactive memory joined.

The source material was PBMCs or a T cell subset sorted from them (not recorded which). V gene TRBV12-3 or TRBV12-4 combines with J gene TRBJ2-1; D may be TRBD2 (6 bases). The source of this sequence is a young man who had mild COVID-19 (a few samples of this study predate the infection). Cell type and time point are not known. The CDR3 DNA is TGTGCCAGCAGCCCCGGGGCGGGGAGCTTGCCACACAATGAGCAGTTCTTC. It encodes CASSPGAGSLPHNEQFF.